This entry lists 3 T cell receptor beta chains sequenced from one sample in a study of T cell repertoires in cytomegalovirus infection. No cognate antigen is known for these TCRs. TCRdb re-derived calls from the reads in MiXCR, one entry per CDR3 protein. The sample has about 310,000 distinct CDR3 sequences, more than 20% seen once. The sequencing here drew on cultured PBMCs, taken from culture after CMV antigen stimulation. These TCRs come from a human donor in good health (CMV status not recorded). Some clones in this sample may be carry-over from other donors' samples.

The CDR3 nucleotides are TGTGCCAGCCGCCCTGGGGGGAGAGGCACAGATACGCAGTATTTT. Translated: CASRPGGRGTDTQYF. The chain links TRBV19 to TRBJ2-3, with a possible D match to TRBD2 (6 bases). V was cut by 9 bases and J by 1 base, with 17 bases left in between. Germline assignment: CDR1 LNHDA and CDR2 SQIVND (reference sequence). The CDR3 covers 15 residues.

The chain has TRBV18 and TRBJ1-1; possibly TRBD1 for D (5 bases). The germline gives CDR1 KGHSH, CDR2 LQKENI. The CDR3 sequence is 14 residues long. Trimming took 5 bases from V and 1 from J, leaving 11 bases between them. Here the CDR3 reads CASSGDPGNTEAFF. CDR3 in DNA: TGTGCCAGCTCAGGGGACCCGGGGAACACTGAAGCTTTCTTT.

This clonotype has only a few counts. The rearrangement joins TRBV6-2 or TRBV6-3 to TRBJ2-3; 9 positions agree with TRBD1. V was clipped by 2 bases and J by 4 bases; unmatched bases: 7. This CDR3 comprises 16 residues. CDR1 and CDR2 (germline): MNHEY, SVGEGT. The CDR3 here is CASSYPDRGGSDTQYF. The CDR3 DNA follows: TGTGCCAGCAGTTACCCGGACAGGGGAGGATCAGATACGCAGTATTTT.